The TCR beta chain described here comes from a study of shared clonotypes between healthy human individuals. Broader study findings: With a few donors compared, 4% to 5% of naive CD4 clonotypes were shared.

The CDR3 runs 14 residues. Germline CDR1 is SGHKS and CDR2 is YYEKEE (reference sequence). Trimming stripped 2 bases from V and 0 bases from J, with 8 bases between. Comments on this clone: Its antigen is not known.

When replicate PCRs were run on sorted subsets, they used around 200 ng DNA, about 30,000 T cell genomes. Profiled with immunoSEQ multiplex PCR; TCRdb holds only in-frame clones, not every one. The sample shows roughly 520,000 clones, around 95% of them seen only once. The sequencing sample was made of naive CD4+ T cells sorted from blood. This sample's subset: CD45RA+ positively selected. The gene calls are TRBV5-5 and TRBJ1-2; D gene uncertain. This TCR was recovered from a woman between 25 and 40 years old in good health. CDR3 sequence (DNA): TGTGCCAGCAGCTTTAGGACGACTAACTATGGCTACACCTTC. This translates into CASSFRTTNYGYTF.